The next 2 T cell receptor beta chains were all read from a single sample in a study of blood T cell repertoires in COVID-19. The method was immunoSEQ multiplex PCR; TCRdb's version includes in-frame clones alone and lacks a portion of them. Seen here are about 140,000 clones, roughly 84% observed once, and the top ten hold less than 9.5%. The sample was peripheral blood. These receptors were obtained from a human donor in a cohort sampled during active COVID-19.

The J gene is TRBJ2-5, the V gene TRBV19; 9 nucleotides agree with TRBD1. The CDR3 is 16 residues long. Unmatched junction bases numbered 5, after V lost 0 bases and J lost 3 bases. The germline CDR1 and CDR2 sequences are LNHDA and SQIVND (reference sequence). The CDR3 loop is CASSIDWTGVEETQYF. The CDR3 DNA reads TGTGCCAGTAGTATAGACTGGACAGGGGTTGAAGAGACCCAGTACTTC.

This chain joins TRBV18 and TRBJ2-3; D not resolved. This CDR3 is 13 amino acids long. The germline V gene encodes CDR1 KGHSH and CDR2 LQKENI. Trimming stripped 3 bases from V and 1 base from J, with 5 bases between. The CDR3 sequence is CASSPVGTDTQYF. CDR3 sequence (DNA): TGTGCCAGCTCACCTGTCGGCACAGATACGCAGTATTTT.